These 2 T cell receptor beta chains were sequenced from one sample in a study of Graves' ophthalmopathy and Graves' hyperthyroidism (dated by TCRdb to 2017 to 2018). Sequencing took place on an Illumina HiSeq 2000. TCR beta CDR3 regions were amplified from RNA transcripts for repertoire sequencing. The first round of RT-PCR was done with HTBI primers and the Qiagen OneStep RT-PCR kit, and was followed by a second round of multiplex PCR, then size selection and purification. Clones were called with MiXCR by TCRdb after fastp trimmed the public reads at Q25, and only in-frame beta chains were retained. Each CDR3 protein appears once, grouped with its most common genes and DNA. The sample table records around 600,000 distinct CDR3 sequences; about 40% of these occur just once. The ten largest clones take up under 3.5% of the sample. Sample: peripheral blood. The receptor set was obtained from an adult man with Graves' ophthalmopathy.

The chain links TRBV7-2 to TRBJ2-6, with a possible D match to TRBD1 (6 bases). Trimming removed 5 bases at V and 3 bases at J, with 8 bases between. Germline CDR1 SGHTA, CDR2 FQGNSA. The CDR3 covers 14 residues. CDR3 protein: CASSKDSGANVLTF. The CDR3 bases are TGTGCCAGCAGCAAGGACAGTGGGGCCAACGTCCTGACTTTC. Together with reference TRBV7-2 and TRBJ2-6, the CDR3 gives the full variable domain: GAGVSQSPSNKVTEKGKDVELRCDPISGHTALYWYRQSLGQGLEFLIYFQGNSAPDKSGLPSDRFSAERTGGSVSTLTIQRTQQEDSAVYLCASSKDSGANVLTFGAGSRLTVL.

The genes are TRBV7-9 and TRBJ2-3, with D possibly being TRBD2 (5 bases). Trimming cost V 5 bases and J 0 bases, with 12 bases left between them. Germline V gene data show CDR1 as SEHNR and CDR2 as FQNEAQ (reference sequence). CDR3 length: 15 amino acids. Written as DNA, the CDR3 is TGTGCCAGCAGCCCCCCGGGATGGAGCACAGATACGCAGTATTTT. Translating it yields CASSPPGWSTDTQYF.